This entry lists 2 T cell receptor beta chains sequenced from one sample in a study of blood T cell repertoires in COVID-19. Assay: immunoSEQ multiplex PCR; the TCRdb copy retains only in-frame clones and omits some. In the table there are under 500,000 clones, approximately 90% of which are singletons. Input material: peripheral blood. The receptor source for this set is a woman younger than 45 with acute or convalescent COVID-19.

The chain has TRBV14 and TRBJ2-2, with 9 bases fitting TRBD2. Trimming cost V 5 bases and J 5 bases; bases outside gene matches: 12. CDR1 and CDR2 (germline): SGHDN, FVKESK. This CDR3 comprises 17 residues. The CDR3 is CASSSPGGGARTGELFF. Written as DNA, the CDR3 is TGTGCCAGCAGCTCTCCTGGCGGGGGGGCCCGGACCGGGGAGCTGTTTTTT.

CDR3 in DNA: TGTGCCAGCAGGACAGGTCCGAACACTGAAGCTTTCTTT. Its protein is CASRTGPNTEAFF. This chain connects TRBV27 to TRBJ1-1, with D possibly being TRBD1 (6 bases). Deletions cut 6 bases from V and 1 base from J, with 9 bases between. Germline CDR1 and CDR2: MNHEY and SMNVEV (reference sequence). The CDR3 loop spans 13 amino acids.